The 3 T cell receptor beta chains below were found in one sample sequenced in a study of CD8+CD57+ T cells in acquired aplastic anemia. Profiling of TCR beta VDJ combinations and CDR3 sequences used genomic DNA as template. Using its own MiXCR run on the reads, TCRdb lists one record per CDR3 protein. Among roughly 170,000 distinct CDR3 sequences listed, approximately 48% were seen once. Sequenced patients had shown CD8+CD57+ cell expansion by flow cytometry. The sequenced material came from sorted CD4+, CD8+, or CD8+CD57+ T cells (not recorded which) from PBMCs. The receptors shown here come from a human donor with aplastic anemia.

A single count supports this clonotype. This sequence joins TRBV11-2 and TRBJ2-2; TRBD2 aligns across 14 bases. The germline V gene encodes CDR1 SGHAT and CDR2 FQNNGV. CDR3 length equals 16 residues. V was clipped by 7 bases and J by 1 base; unmatched bases: 2. The CDR3 sequence is CASTGLAGGNTGELFF. For the CDR3, the DNA is TGTGCCAGCACAGGACTAGCGGGGGGGAACACCGGGGAGCTGTTTTTT.

This clonotype was counted between two and nine times. The chain carries TRBV18 and TRBJ2-3; D unresolved. The CDR3 covers 16 residues. The germline V and J ends were trimmed by 3 bases and 2 bases, with 15 bases remaining between them. Germline V gene sequence: CDR1 KGHSH, CDR2 LQKENI. The CDR3 loop reads CASSPPAPTLTDTQYF. The DNA of the CDR3 is TGTGCCAGCTCACCTCCGGCCCCGACCCTCACAGATACGCAGTATTTT.

This clonotype was seen repeatedly, ten times or more. The chain employs TRBV5-1 and TRBJ1-6; 10 bases line up with TRBD1. Germline-derived CDR1 and CDR2 are SGHRS and YFSETQ. After removal of 0 bases from V and 7 bases from J, the junction contained 7 bases not matched to a gene. CDR3 length equals 17 residues. The CDR3: CASSLGATGGPNSPLHF. CDR3 in DNA: TGCGCCAGCAGCTTGGGGGCGACAGGGGGCCCAAATTCACCCCTCCACTTT.